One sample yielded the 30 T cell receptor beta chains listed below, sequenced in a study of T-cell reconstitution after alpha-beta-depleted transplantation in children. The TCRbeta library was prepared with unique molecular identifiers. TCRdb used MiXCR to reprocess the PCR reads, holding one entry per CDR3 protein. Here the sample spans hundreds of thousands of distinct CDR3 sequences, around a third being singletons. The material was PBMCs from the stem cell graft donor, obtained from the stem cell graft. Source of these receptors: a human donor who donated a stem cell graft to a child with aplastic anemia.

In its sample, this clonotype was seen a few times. The DNA of the CDR3 is TGTGCCAGCAGTCCTATCTCGGGACGGATTTCTTATATGGAAGGCTACACCTTC. Its translation: CASSPISGRISYMEGYTF. The chain is built from TRBV6-2 or TRBV6-3 and TRBJ1-2, with D maybe TRBD1 (5 bases). This CDR3 spans 18 amino acids. In germline, CDR1 is MNHEY, CDR2 SVGEGT. Trimming stripped 5 bases from V and 8 bases from J, with 30 bases between.

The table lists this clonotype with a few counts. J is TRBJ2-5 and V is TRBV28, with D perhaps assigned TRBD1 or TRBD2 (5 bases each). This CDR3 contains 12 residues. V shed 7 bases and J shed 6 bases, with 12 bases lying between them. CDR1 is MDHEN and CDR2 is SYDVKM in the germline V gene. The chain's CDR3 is CASTRRGQTQYF. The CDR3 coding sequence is TGTGCCAGCACACGCCGGGGACAGACCCAGTACTTC.

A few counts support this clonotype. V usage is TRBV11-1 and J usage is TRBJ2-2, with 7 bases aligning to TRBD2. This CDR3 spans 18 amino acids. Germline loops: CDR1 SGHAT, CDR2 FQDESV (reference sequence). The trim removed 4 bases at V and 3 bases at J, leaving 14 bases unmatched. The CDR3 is CASSSRGGLADYTGELFF. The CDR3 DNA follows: TGTGCCAGCAGCTCTCGGGGAGGGCTAGCGGATTACACCGGGGAGCTGTTTTTT.

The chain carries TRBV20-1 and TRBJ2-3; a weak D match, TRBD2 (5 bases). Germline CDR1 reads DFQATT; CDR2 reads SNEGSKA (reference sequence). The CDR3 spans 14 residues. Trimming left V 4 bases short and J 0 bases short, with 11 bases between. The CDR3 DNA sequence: TGCAGTGCTACAGTAGCGTCTAGCACAGATACGCAGTATTTT. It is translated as CSATVASSTDTQYF.

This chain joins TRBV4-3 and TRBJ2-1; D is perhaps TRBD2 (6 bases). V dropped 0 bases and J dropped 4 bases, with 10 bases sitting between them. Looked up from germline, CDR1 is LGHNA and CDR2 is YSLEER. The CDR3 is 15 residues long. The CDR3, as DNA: TGCGCCAGCAGCCAAGATCCGGGAGTGTACAATGAGCAGTTCTTC. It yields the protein CASSQDPGVYNEQFF.

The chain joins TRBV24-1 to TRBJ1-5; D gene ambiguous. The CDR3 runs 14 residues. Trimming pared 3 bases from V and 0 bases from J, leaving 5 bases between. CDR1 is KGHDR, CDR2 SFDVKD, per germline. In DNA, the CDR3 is TGTGCCACCAGTGATCCCCATAGCAATCAGCCCCAGCATTTT. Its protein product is CATSDPHSNQPQHF.

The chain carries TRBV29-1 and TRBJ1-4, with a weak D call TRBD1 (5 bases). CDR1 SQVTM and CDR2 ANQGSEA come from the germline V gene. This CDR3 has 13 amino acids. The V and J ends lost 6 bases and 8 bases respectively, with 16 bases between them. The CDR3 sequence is CSVPGGDEEKLFF. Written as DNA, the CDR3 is TGCAGCGTCCCGGGTGGGGACGAGGAAAAACTGTTTTTT.

This CDR3 is CASSSHLGGSYGYTF. The CDR3 region has the DNA TGTGCCAGCAGTTCCCATCTAGGGGGGAGCTATGGCTACACCTTC. V usage is TRBV27 and J usage is TRBJ1-2, with D possibly TRBD1 on 6 matching bases. The V end lost 4 bases, the J end lost 4 bases, and 16 bases lay between the germline ends. The CDR3 has 15 amino acids. CDR1 MNHEY and CDR2 SMNVEV come from the germline V gene (reference sequence).

The CDR3: CASSYQGPLRNEQFF. CDR3 in DNA: TGTGCCAGCAGTTACCAGGGCCCACTTCGCAATGAGCAGTTCTTC. The chain is built from TRBV6-5 and TRBJ2-1, with a weak D call TRBD1 (5 bases). V lost 2 bases and J lost 6, with 14 bases in between. CDR3 size: 15 residues. From germline, CDR1 is MNHEY and CDR2 SVGAGI.

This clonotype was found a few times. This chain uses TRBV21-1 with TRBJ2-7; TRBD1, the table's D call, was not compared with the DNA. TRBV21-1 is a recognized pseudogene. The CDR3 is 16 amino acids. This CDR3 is CASSKGVRQGRNEQYF. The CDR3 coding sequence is TGTGCCAGCAGCAAAGGGGTCAGACAGGGACGGAACGAGCAGTACTTC.

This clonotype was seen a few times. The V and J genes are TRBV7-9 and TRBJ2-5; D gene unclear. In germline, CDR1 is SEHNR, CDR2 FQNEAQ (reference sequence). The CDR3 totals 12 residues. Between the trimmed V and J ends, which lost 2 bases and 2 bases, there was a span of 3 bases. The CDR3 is CASSLQQETQYF. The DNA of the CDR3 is TGTGCCAGCAGCTTACAGCAAGAGACCCAGTACTTC.

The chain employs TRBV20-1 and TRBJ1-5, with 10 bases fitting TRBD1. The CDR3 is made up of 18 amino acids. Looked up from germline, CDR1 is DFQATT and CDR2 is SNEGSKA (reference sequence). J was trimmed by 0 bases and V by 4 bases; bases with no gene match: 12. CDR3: CSAIRAGTGVFSNQPQHF. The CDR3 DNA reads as TGCAGTGCTATTCGAGCCGGGACAGGGGTGTTTAGCAATCAGCCCCAGCATTTT.

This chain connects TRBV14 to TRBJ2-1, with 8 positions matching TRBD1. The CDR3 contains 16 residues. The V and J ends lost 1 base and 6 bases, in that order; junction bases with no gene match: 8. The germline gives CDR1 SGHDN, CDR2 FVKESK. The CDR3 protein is CASSQAGQGAGNEQFF. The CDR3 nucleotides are TGTGCCAGCAGCCAAGCCGGCCAGGGGGCGGGCAATGAGCAGTTCTTC. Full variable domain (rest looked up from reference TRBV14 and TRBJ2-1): EAGVTQFPSHSVIEKGQTVTLRCDPISGHDNLYWYRRVMGKEIKFLLHFVKESKQDESGMPNNRFLAERTGGTYSTLKVQPAELEDSGVYFCASSQAGQGAGNEQFFGPGTRLTVL.

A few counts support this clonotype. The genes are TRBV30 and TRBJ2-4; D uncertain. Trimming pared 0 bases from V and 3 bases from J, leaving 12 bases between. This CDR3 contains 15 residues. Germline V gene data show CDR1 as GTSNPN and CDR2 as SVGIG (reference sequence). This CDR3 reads CAWSVMAAGKNIQYF. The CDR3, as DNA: TGTGCCTGGAGTGTAATGGCAGCTGGCAAAAACATTCAGTACTTC.

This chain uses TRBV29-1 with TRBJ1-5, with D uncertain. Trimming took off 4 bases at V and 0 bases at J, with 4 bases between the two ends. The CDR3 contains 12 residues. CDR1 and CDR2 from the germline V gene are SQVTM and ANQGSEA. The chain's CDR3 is CSVVSSNQPQHF. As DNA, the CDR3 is TGCAGCGTTGTTAGTAGCAATCAGCCCCAGCATTTT.

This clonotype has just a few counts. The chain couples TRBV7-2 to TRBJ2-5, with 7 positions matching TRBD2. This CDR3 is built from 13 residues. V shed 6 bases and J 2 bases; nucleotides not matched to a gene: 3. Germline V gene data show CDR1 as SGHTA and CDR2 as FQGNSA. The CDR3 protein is CASSRGVQETQYF. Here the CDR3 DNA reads TGTGCCAGCAGTCGGGGGGTTCAAGAGACCCAGTACTTC.

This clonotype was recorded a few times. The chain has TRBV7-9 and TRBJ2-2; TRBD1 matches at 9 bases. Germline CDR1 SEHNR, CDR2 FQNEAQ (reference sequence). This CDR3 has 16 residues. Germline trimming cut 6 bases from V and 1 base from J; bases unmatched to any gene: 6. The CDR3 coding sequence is TGTGCCAGCAGGCCGCCGGGACAGGGGAACACCGGGGAGCTGTTTTTT. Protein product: CASRPPGQGNTGELFF. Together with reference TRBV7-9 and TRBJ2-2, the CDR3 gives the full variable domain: DTGVSQNPRHKITKRGQNVTFRCDPISEHNRLYWYRQTLGQGPEFLTYFQNEAQLEKSRLLSDRFSAERPKGSFSTLEIQRTEQGDSAMYLCASRPPGQGNTGELFFGEGSRLTVL.

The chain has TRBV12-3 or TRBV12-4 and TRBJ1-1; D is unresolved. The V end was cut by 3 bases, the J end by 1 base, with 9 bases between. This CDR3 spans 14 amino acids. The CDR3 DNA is TGTGCCAGCAGTTTGGGTCCGAGGAACACTGAAGCTTTCTTT. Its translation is CASSLGPRNTEAFF.

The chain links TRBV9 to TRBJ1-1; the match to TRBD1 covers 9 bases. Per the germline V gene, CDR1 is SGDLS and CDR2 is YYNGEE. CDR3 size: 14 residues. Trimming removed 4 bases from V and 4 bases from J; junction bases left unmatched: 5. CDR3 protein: CASSSTGGSTEAFF. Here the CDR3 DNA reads TGTGCCAGCAGCTCGACAGGGGGTTCCACTGAAGCTTTCTTT.

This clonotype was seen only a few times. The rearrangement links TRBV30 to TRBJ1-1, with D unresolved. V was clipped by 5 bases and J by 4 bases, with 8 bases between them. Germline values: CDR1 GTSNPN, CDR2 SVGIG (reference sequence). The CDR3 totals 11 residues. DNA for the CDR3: TGTGCCTGGCGCCCAGGCACTGAAGCTTTCTTT. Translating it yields CAWRPGTEAFF. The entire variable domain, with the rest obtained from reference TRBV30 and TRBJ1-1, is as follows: SQTIHQWPATLVQPVGSPLSLECTVEGTSNPNLYWYRQAAGRGLQLLFYSVGIGQISSEVPQNLSASRPQDRQFILSSKKLLLSDSGFYLCAWRPGTEAFFGQGTRLTVV.

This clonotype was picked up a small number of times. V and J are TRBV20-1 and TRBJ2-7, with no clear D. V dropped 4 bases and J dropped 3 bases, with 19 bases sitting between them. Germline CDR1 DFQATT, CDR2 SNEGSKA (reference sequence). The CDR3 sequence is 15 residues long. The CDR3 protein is CSAIPLGLNYYEQYV. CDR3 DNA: TGCAGTGCTATCCCATTGGGCCTCAATTACTACGAGCAGTACGTC.

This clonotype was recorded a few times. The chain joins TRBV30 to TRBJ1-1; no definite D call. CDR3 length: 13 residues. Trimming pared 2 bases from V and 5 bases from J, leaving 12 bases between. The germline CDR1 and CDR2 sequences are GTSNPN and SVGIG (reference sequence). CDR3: CAWSPTSRTEAFF. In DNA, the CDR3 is TGTGCCTGGAGTCCCACGTCAAGGACTGAAGCTTTCTTT.

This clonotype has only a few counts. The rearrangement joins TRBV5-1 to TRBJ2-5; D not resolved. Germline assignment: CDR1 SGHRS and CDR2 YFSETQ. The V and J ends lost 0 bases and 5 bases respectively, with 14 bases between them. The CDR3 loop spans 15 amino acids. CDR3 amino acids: CASSLEDNRYETQYF. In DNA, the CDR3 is TGCGCCAGCAGCTTGGAAGACAATAGGTACGAGACCCAGTACTTC.

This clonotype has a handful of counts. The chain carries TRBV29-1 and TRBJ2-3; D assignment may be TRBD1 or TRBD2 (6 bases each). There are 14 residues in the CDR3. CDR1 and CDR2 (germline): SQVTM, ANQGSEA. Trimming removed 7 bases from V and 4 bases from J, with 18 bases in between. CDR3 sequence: CSAGQGGIADTQYF. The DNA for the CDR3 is TGCAGCGCAGGACAAGGGGGGATCGCAGATACGCAGTATTTT.

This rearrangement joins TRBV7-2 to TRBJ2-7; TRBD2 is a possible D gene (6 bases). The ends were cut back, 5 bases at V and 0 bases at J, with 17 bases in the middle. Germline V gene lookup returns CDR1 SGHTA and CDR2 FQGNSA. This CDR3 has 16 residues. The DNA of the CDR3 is TGTGCCAGCAGCAGAGCCCTAGCGACCATCTCCTACGAGCAGTACTTC. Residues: CASSRALATISYEQYF.

The chain's CDR3 is CATSRDPQVNTEAFF. Here the CDR3 DNA reads TGTGCCACCAGCAGAGATCCGCAGGTGAACACTGAAGCTTTCTTT. The chain recombines TRBV15 with TRBJ1-1; D uncertain. The CDR3 totals 15 residues. With 0 bases removed from V and 0 bases from J, the gap between germline ends came to 8 bases. Germline CDR1 and CDR2: LNHNV and YYDKDF (reference sequence).

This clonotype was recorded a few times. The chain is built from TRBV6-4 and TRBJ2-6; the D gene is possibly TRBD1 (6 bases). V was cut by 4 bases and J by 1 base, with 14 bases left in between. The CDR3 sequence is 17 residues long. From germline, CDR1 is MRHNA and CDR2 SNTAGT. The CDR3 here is CASSASPTGSGANVLTF. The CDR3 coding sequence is TGTGCCAGCAGTGCCTCCCCAACAGGGTCTGGGGCCAACGTCCTGACTTTC.

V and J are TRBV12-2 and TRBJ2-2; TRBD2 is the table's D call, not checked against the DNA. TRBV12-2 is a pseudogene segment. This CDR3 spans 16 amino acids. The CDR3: CASRPRERENTGELFF. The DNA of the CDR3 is TGTGCAAGTCGCCCTAGGGAGCGGGAGAACACCGGGGAGCTGTTTTTT.

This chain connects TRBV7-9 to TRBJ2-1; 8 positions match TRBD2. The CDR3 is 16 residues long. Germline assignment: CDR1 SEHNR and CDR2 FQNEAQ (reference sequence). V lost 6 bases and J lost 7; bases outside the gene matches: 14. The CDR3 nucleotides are TGTGCCAGCAGTGAAGCCGGAAAAGCGGGAGTTAATGAGCAGTTCTTC. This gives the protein CASSEAGKAGVNEQFF.

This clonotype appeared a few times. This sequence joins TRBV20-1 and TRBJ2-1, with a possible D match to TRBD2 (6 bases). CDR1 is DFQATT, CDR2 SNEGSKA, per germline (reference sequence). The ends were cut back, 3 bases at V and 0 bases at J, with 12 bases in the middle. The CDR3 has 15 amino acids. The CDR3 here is CSASGDLSSYNEQFF. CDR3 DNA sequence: TGCAGTGCTAGTGGGGACTTGAGCTCCTACAATGAGCAGTTCTTC.